The 23 T cell receptor beta chains listed next were all sequenced from one sample in a study of CD8 T cells in Susac syndrome. RNA totalling about 0.45 to 1 ug underwent reverse transcription with random hexamers. TCRdb analysed the immunoSEQ multiplex PCR reads with MiXCR anew, one entry per CDR3 protein. The sample carries some 100,000 distinct CDR3 sequences, about 96% recorded once. Sequencing was performed on CD4+ T cells from PBMCs. The origin of the receptors is a human donor in good health.

The chain has TRBV25-1 and TRBJ2-5, with 8 bases aligning to TRBD2. The V segment lost 4 bases and the J segment 3 bases; nucleotides outside the gene matches: 10. Germline CDR1 MGHDK, CDR2 SYGVNS. This CDR3 region has 16 residues. DNA for the CDR3: TGTGCCAGCAGTGCCCGTAGAGCGGGAGTCGAAGAGACCCAGTACTTC. Its protein is CASSARRAGVEETQYF.

This rearrangement joins TRBV7-9 to TRBJ1-4; 7 bases align to TRBD1. Germline V gene sequence: CDR1 SEHNR, CDR2 FQNEAQ (reference sequence). CDR3 length: 13 amino acids. V was pared by 11 bases and J by 0 bases, with 3 bases of the junction left unmatched. Written as DNA, the CDR3 is TGTGCCGGACAGGTTGCAACTAATGAAAAACTGTTTTTT. This encodes CAGQVATNEKLFF.

This chain uses TRBV15 with TRBJ2-5; D may match TRBD1 or TRBD2 (5 bases each). The germline V and J ends were trimmed by 8 bases and 0 bases, with 7 bases remaining between them. The length of the CDR3 is 12 residues. Germline assignment: CDR1 LNHNV and CDR2 YYDKDF (reference sequence). The chain's CDR3 is CATQGDQETQYF. CDR3 in DNA: TGTGCCACCCAGGGAGACCAAGAGACCCAGTACTTC.

On this clonotype: Germline and junction disagree at one end, which may indicate a read error. This chain links TRBV20-1 with TRBJ2-1; tentative D call: TRBD2 (5 bases). The germline CDR1 and CDR2 sequences are DFQATT and SNEGSKA (reference sequence). The CDR3 is 15 residues long. The CDR3 DNA reads as TGCAGTGCCAGAGGGCTCTCTAGCTCCTACAATGAGCAGTTCTTC. Its translation is CSARGLSSSYNEQFF.

The rearrangement links TRBV24-1 to TRBJ2-7; D tentatively fits TRBD1 or TRBD2 (5 bases each). There are 16 residues in the CDR3. The V end lost 6 bases, the J end lost 2 bases, and 19 bases lay between the germline ends. Germline V CDR1 and CDR2: KGHDR, SFDVKD. The CDR3 region has the DNA TGTGCCACCAGTCCTACCGGGACCTTTGTGGCCTACGAGCAGTACTTC. It yields the protein CATSPTGTFVAYEQYF.

The rearrangement links TRBV6-1 to TRBJ2-3; TRBD1 matches at 9 bases. CDR3 length: 15 residues. The J segment lost 4 bases and the V segment lost 6 bases, leaving 8 bases of the junction unmatched. Germline-derived CDR1 and CDR2 are MNHNS and SASEGT. CDR3 DNA sequence: TGTGCCAGCAGGGCCGGGACAGGGCGGGCAGATACGCAGTATTTT. Residues: CASRAGTGRADTQYF.

The rearrangement joins TRBV5-1 to TRBJ1-2; 7 positions agree with TRBD1. CDR3 length: 16 amino acids. The germline V gene encodes CDR1 SGHRS and CDR2 YFSETQ. Unmatched junction bases numbered 13, after V lost 4 bases and J lost 4 bases. CDR3 nucleotides: TGCGCCAGCAGCCTACGGACAGGAGGGGTTTCCTATGGCTACACCTTC. This codes for CASSLRTGGVSYGYTF.

This clonotype came up once. V and J are TRBV20-1 and TRBJ2-5, with no clear D. Germline-derived CDR1 and CDR2 are DFQATT and SNEGSKA (reference sequence). CDR3 length: 10 residues. Trimming took 6 bases from V and 5 from J, leaving 7 bases between them. This chain's CDR3 is CSAQWETQYF. The CDR3 bases are TGCAGTGCCCAGTGGGAGACCCAGTACTTC.

The chain recombines TRBV19 with TRBJ1-5; D is uncertain. Trimming took off 1 base at V and 0 bases at J, with 7 bases between the two ends. Germline assignment: CDR1 LNHDA and CDR2 SQIVND (reference sequence). The length of the CDR3 is 15 residues. This CDR3 reads CASSIGGNSNQPQHF. The CDR3 DNA reads TGTGCCAGTAGTATAGGAGGGAATAGCAATCAGCCCCAGCATTTT.

The chain uses TRBV6-2 or TRBV6-3 and TRBJ2-5; TRBD2 aligns across 12 bases. The trim removed 5 bases at V and 5 bases at J, leaving 6 bases unmatched. This CDR3 spans 15 amino acids. CDR1 is MNHEY, CDR2 SVGEGT, per germline. DNA of the CDR3: TGTGCCAGCAGTCGGACTAGCGGGAAATGGGAGACCCAGTACTTC. It specifies CASSRTSGKWETQYF.

The table lists this clonotype with a count of one. CDR3 region: CASSPPGRELFF. Written as DNA, the CDR3 is TGTGCCAGCAGCCCCCCAGGGAGGGAGCTGTTTTTT. The V call is TRBV7-6, the J call TRBJ2-2; D possibly corresponds to TRBD1 (5 bases). The CDR3 contains 12 residues. V lost 5 bases to trimming and J lost 9 bases, with 10 bases between them. The V gene's germline CDR1 is SGHVS and CDR2 FNYEAQ.

V usage is TRBV6-5 and J usage is TRBJ2-7; TRBD1 aligns across 8 bases. V was clipped by 4 bases and J by 2 bases; unmatched bases: 10. This CDR3 contains 16 residues. Germline assignment: CDR1 MNHEY and CDR2 SVGAGI. CDR3 amino acids: CASSSRDRPNAYEQYF. CDR3 nucleotides: TGTGCCAGCAGTTCAAGGGACAGGCCGAACGCCTACGAGCAGTACTTC.

This chain joins TRBV20-1 and TRBJ1-5; D not certain. Looked up from germline, CDR1 is DFQATT and CDR2 is SNEGSKA (reference sequence). The CDR3 runs 15 residues. V was clipped by 0 bases and J by 0 bases, with 9 bases between them. The CDR3 sequence is CSARDRWDSNQPQHF. As DNA, the CDR3 is TGCAGTGCTAGAGACAGGTGGGATAGCAATCAGCCCCAGCATTTT.

V and J are TRBV3-1 and TRBJ2-3; the D is unclear. Germline V gene sequence: CDR1 LGHDT, CDR2 YNNKEL (reference sequence). Trimming removed 1 base at V and 6 bases at J, with 11 bases between. The CDR3 totals 14 residues. The CDR3 DNA reads TGTGCCAGCAGCCAAGCTGTGGCTTCCGATACGCAGTATTTT. Residues: CASSQAVASDTQYF.

This chain uses TRBV27 with TRBJ1-6, with 7 bases aligning to TRBD1. Unmatched junction bases numbered 5, after V lost 5 bases and J lost 10 bases. Germline V lookup: CDR1 MNHEY, CDR2 SMNVEV (reference sequence). The CDR3 extends over 13 amino acids. The CDR3 DNA reads as TGTGCCAGCAGTCGACAGGGTGGGTCACCCCTCCACTTT. Translation: CASSRQGGSPLHF.

V is TRBV28 and J is TRBJ1-2, with D uncertain. Trimming removed 2 bases from V and 4 bases from J, with 11 bases in between. Looked up from germline, CDR1 is MDHEN and CDR2 is SYDVKM. The CDR3 extends over 14 amino acids. The CDR3 loop is CASSLLSLPYGYTF. Written as DNA, the CDR3 is TGTGCCAGCAGTTTACTATCCCTCCCCTATGGCTACACCTTC.

The V gene is TRBV7-2, the J gene TRBJ1-2, with D perhaps TRBD1 (5 bases). CDR3 length: 15 amino acids. Per germline, CDR1 SGHTA and CDR2 FQGNSA. V dropped 0 bases and J dropped 7 bases, with 15 bases sitting between them. In nucleotides, the CDR3 is TGTGCCAGCAGCTTAGCTTCCGGGGAGGGGTCTGGCTACACCTTC. This encodes CASSLASGEGSGYTF.

This clonotype was recorded once. This sequence joins TRBV5-1 and TRBJ2-7; D gene unclear. Per germline, CDR1 SGHRS and CDR2 YFSETQ. The V end lost 4 bases, the J end lost 0 bases, and 8 bases lay between the germline ends. The CDR3 extends over 13 amino acids. The CDR3 nucleotides read TGCGCCAGCAGCAAGGAGAGCTCCTACGAGCAGTACTTC. Its protein is CASSKESSYEQYF.

This chain links TRBV4-2 with TRBJ2-3, with 9 bases fitting TRBD2. CDR1 is LGHNA and CDR2 is YNFKEQ in the germline V gene. CDR3 length: 15 residues. Trimming cost V 2 bases and J 1 base; bases outside gene matches: 1. The CDR3 nucleotides read TGTGCCAGCAGCCAAAGGACTAGCGGCACAGATACGCAGTATTTT. It specifies CASSQRTSGTDTQYF.

This chain connects TRBV29-1 to TRBJ2-2; D might be TRBD1 (5 bases). CDR3 length: 15 residues. Per germline, CDR1 SQVTM and CDR2 ANQGSEA. V lost 0 bases to trimming and J lost 4 bases, with 12 bases between them. Here the CDR3 reads CSVEDSRGSTGELFF. Here the CDR3 DNA reads TGCAGCGTTGAAGATAGTAGGGGAAGCACCGGGGAGCTGTTTTTT.

The chain recombines TRBV20-1 with TRBJ2-1; TRBD2 aligns across 13 bases. V lost 1 base and J lost 9; bases outside the gene matches: 12. The germline V gene has CDR1 DFQATT and CDR2 SNEGSKA (reference sequence). The CDR3 spans 17 residues. The chain's CDR3 is CSARGLKGLAGEVEQFF. The CDR3 bases are TGCAGTGCTAGAGGGCTTAAAGGACTAGCGGGAGAGGTTGAGCAGTTCTTC.

The chain joins TRBV3-1 to TRBJ2-7, with D hard to call. The CDR3 contains 14 residues. Germline V gives CDR1 LGHDT, CDR2 YNNKEL (reference sequence). The ends were cut back, 0 bases at V and 0 bases at J, with 6 bases in the middle. Here the CDR3 reads CASSQEGISYEQYF. The CDR3 DNA reads TGTGCCAGCAGCCAAGAGGGGATCTCCTACGAGCAGTACTTC.

The chain has TRBV9 and TRBJ1-5; D call uncertain. Germline V gene lookup returns CDR1 SGDLS and CDR2 YYNGEE. The CDR3 extends over 13 amino acids. With 4 bases removed from V and 8 bases from J, the gap between germline ends came to 13 bases. The CDR3 DNA reads as TGTGCCAGCAGCACGGGTCCTAGGGAGCCCCAGCATTTT. Its translation: CASSTGPREPQHF.